These 20 T cell receptor beta chains originate from one sample sequenced in a study of cytomegalovirus exposure and HLA in healthy donors. 13 Jbeta primers and 60 Vbeta primers were used for the PCR. Only in-frame clones appear in the TCRdb table, and some are missing; sequencing was by immunoSEQ multiplex PCR. The sample has just over 150,000 clones, 75% to 80% seen once. Sequences were obtained from PBMCs. These receptors were collected from a woman between 50 and 59 years old in good health and CMV-seropositive.

This clone was picked up one time. The chain is built from TRBV5-1 and TRBJ2-3, with D perhaps TRBD2 (5 bases). The CDR3 has 15 residues. CDR1 and CDR2 (germline): SGHRS, YFSETQ. With 4 bases removed from V and 2 bases from J, the gap between germline ends came to 14 bases. CDR3 in DNA: TGCGCCAGCAGCCTAGGACTGATGATCACAGATACGCAGTATTTT. This codes for CASSLGLMITDTQYF.

The chain uses TRBV27 and TRBJ2-2, with TRBD2 identical over 11 bases. V lost 6 bases to trimming and J lost 5 bases; unmatched junction nucleotides: 5. This CDR3 has 15 amino acids. Per germline, CDR1 MNHEY and CDR2 SMNVEV (reference sequence). The CDR3 bases are TGTGCCAGCAGGGTGGTAGCGGGAGGGACCGGGGAGCTGTTTTTT. Translating gives CASRVVAGGTGELFF.

The rearrangement links TRBV10-3 to TRBJ2-1; D remains ambiguous. Trimming cost V 3 bases and J 4 bases, with 13 bases left between them. Germline lookup yields CDR1 ENHRY and CDR2 SYGVKD. The CDR3 runs to 15 residues. CDR3 nucleotide sequence: TGTGCCATCAGTGAAAGGCTAGGAGCTTACAATGAGCAGTTCTTC. It specifies CAISERLGAYNEQFF.

The chain has TRBV7-2 and TRBJ1-6; 8 positions match TRBD1. The CDR3 extends over 14 amino acids. Germline CDR1 reads SGHTA; CDR2 reads FQGNSA. Unmatched junction bases numbered 6, after V lost 5 bases and J lost 9 bases. CDR3 nucleotides: TGTGCCAGCAGCCCGACAGGGGTTGGTTCACCCCTCCACTTT. Amino acids: CASSPTGVGSPLHF.

This clone was counted a few times. The chain joins TRBV6-5 to TRBJ2-6; D remains ambiguous. V dropped 6 bases and J dropped 4 bases, with 13 bases sitting between them. CDR1 is MNHEY, CDR2 SVGAGI, per germline. The CDR3 spans 15 residues. This CDR3 is CASSITFQGANVLTF. The CDR3 coding sequence is TGTGCCAGCAGCATTACCTTCCAGGGGGCCAACGTCCTGACTTTC.

The chain is built from TRBV30 and TRBJ2-2; D possibly corresponds to TRBD2 (7 bases). Germline values: CDR1 GTSNPN, CDR2 SVGIG (reference sequence). V lost 4 bases and J lost 5, with 14 bases in between. The length of the CDR3 is 14 residues. CDR3 in DNA: TGTGCCTGGATGGGGGGGGGCCGAACCGGGGAGCTGTTTTTT. Translated: CAWMGGGRTGELFF.

The genes are TRBV21-1 and TRBJ2-7; the tabulated D call, TRBD2, remains unverified against the DNA. TRBV21-1 is a recognized pseudogene. CDR3 length equals 20 residues. The CDR3 region has the DNA TGTGCCAGCAGCAAAGAGCCTGAAAGCGGGAGGCTTTTTCTTGCCTACGAGCAGTACTTC. Translating it yields CASSKEPESGRLFLAYEQYF.

The J gene is TRBJ1-1, the V gene TRBV5-4; 9 nucleotides align to TRBD1. The CDR3 spans 12 residues. Germline loops: CDR1 SGHNT, CDR2 YYREEE (reference sequence). Trimming removed 5 bases from V and 11 bases from J; junction bases left unmatched: 7. The DNA for the CDR3 is TGTGCCAGCAGTTATGAGACAGGGGGTGCTTTCTTT. This gives the protein CASSYETGGAFF.

The genes are TRBV5-4 and TRBJ2-5, with 9 bases identical to TRBD2. The V and J ends lost 2 bases and 5 bases, in that order; junction bases with no gene match: 7. The germline V gene encodes CDR1 SGHNT and CDR2 YYREEE (reference sequence). This CDR3 comprises 15 residues. CDR3 residues: CASSFGGRAGETQYF. The CDR3 nucleotides read TGTGCCAGCAGCTTCGGCGGGAGGGCCGGTGAGACCCAGTACTTC.

The gene calls are TRBV2 and TRBJ1-2; weak D call: TRBD1 (6 bases). Trimming removed 1 base at V and 6 bases at J, with 12 bases between. The germline V gene encodes CDR1 SNHLY and CDR2 FYNNEI. This CDR3 spans 14 amino acids. As DNA, the CDR3 is TGTGCCAGCAGTGAAGTAGGCAGGGGTGATGGCTACACCTTC. Its protein is CASSEVGRGDGYTF.

The chain is built from TRBV5-1 and TRBJ2-5, with 9 bases aligning to TRBD1. V shed 5 bases and J 7 bases; nucleotides not matched to a gene: 6. The CDR3 has 13 residues. The germline CDR1 and CDR2 sequences are SGHRS and YFSETQ. CDR3 protein: CASSTPGQGTQYF. CDR3 bases: TGCGCCAGCAGTACTCCGGGACAGGGGACCCAGTACTTC. Using reference TRBV5-1 and TRBJ2-5 for the parts outside the CDR3, the full variable domain is KAGVTQTPRYLIKTRGQQVTLSCSPISGHRSVSWYQQTPGQGLQFLFEYFSETQRNKGNFPGRFSGRQFSNSRSEMNVSTLELGDSALYLCASSTPGQGTQYFGPGTRLLVL.

This chain joins TRBV13 and TRBJ1-3; 9 bases agree with TRBD1. Germline CDR1 reads PRHDT; CDR2 reads FYEKMQ (reference sequence). The CDR3 length is 16 residues. The trim removed 5 bases at V and 3 bases at J, leaving 8 bases unmatched. The CDR3 spells CASSGAGTGFGNTIYF. The CDR3 region has the DNA TGTGCCAGCAGCGGGGCCGGGACAGGGTTTGGAAACACCATATATTTT.

CDR3 in amino acids: CASTFGGQSNEQFF. DNA of the CDR3: TGTGCCAGCACCTTCGGGGGGCAGAGCAATGAGCAGTTCTTC. The chain recombines TRBV11-2 with TRBJ2-1, with TRBD2 as a possible D gene (7 bases). The CDR3 sequence is 14 residues long. Per germline, CDR1 SGHAT and CDR2 FQNNGV. The ends were cut back, 7 bases at V and 6 bases at J, with 16 bases in the middle. Full variable domain (remainder filled in from reference TRBV11-2 and TRBJ2-1): EAGVAQSPRYKIIEKRQSVAFWCNPISGHATLYWYQQILGQGPKLLIQFQNNGVVDDSQLPKDRFSAERLKGVDSTLKIQPAKLEDSAVYLCASTFGGQSNEQFFGPGTRLTVL.

This clone occurred a few times. V and J are TRBV2 and TRBJ2-5; 12 nucleotides agree with TRBD2. Germline assignment: CDR1 SNHLY and CDR2 FYNNEI. This CDR3 has 14 residues. The ends lost 5 bases at V and 5 bases at J; junction bases unmatched: 3. CDR3 nucleotide sequence: TGTGCCAGCAGTAGACTAGCGGGAGAGGAGACCCAGTACTTC. It encodes CASSRLAGEETQYF.

This clone was counted only a few times. The chain is built from TRBV4-1 and TRBJ1-2; 7 bases are a match to TRBD1. The CDR3 sequence is 14 residues long. The V gene's germline CDR1 is MGHRA and CDR2 YSYEKL. V trimming: 5 bases; J trimming: 2 bases; junction bases outside the gene matches: 5. The chain's CDR3 is CASSRVQGNYGYTF. As DNA, the CDR3 is TGCGCCAGCAGCAGAGTACAGGGGAACTATGGCTACACCTTC.

This clone turned up a few times. V usage is TRBV4-3 and J usage is TRBJ2-1; TRBD1 is a possible D gene (6 bases). CDR1 and CDR2 (germline): LGHNA, YSLEER. Between the trimmed V and J ends, which lost 0 bases and 6 bases, there was a span of 24 bases. The CDR3 runs 19 residues. The CDR3 is CASSQEALSLDRGSNEQFF. The CDR3 region has the DNA TGCGCCAGCAGCCAAGAGGCGCTATCGCTTGATAGGGGGAGCAATGAGCAGTTCTTC.

J is TRBJ1-6 and V is TRBV9, with 10 bases that match TRBD1. CDR1 and CDR2 from the germline V gene are SGDLS and YYNGEE. The CDR3 has 15 amino acids. V was clipped by 4 bases and J by 5 bases; unmatched bases: 3. In nucleotides, the CDR3 is TGTGCCAGCAGCCGACAGGGGGCCAATAATTCACCCCTCCACTTT. Its translation: CASSRQGANNSPLHF.

The chain couples TRBV7-6 to TRBJ2-7, with TRBD2 matching over 11 bases. Germline V CDR1 and CDR2: SGHVS, FNYEAQ. This CDR3 has 15 residues. Trimming took 6 bases from V and 0 from J; bases not matched to a gene: 4. The CDR3 DNA reads TGTGCCAGCAGTCAACTAGCGGGGGACTCCTACGAGCAGTACTTC. It encodes CASSQLAGDSYEQYF.

The chain has TRBV28 and TRBJ1-4, with no clear D. This CDR3 is built from 13 residues. V gave up 3 bases and J gave up 12 bases, with 14 bases separating them. CDR1 and CDR2 from the germline V gene are MDHEN and SYDVKM. CDR3 sequence (DNA): TGTGCCAGCAGTTTTTGGGTGACTGACGAACTGTTTTTT. Amino acids: CASSFWVTDELFF. Together with reference TRBV28 and TRBJ1-4, the CDR3 gives the full variable domain: DVKVTQSSRYLVKRTGEKVFLECVQDMDHENMFWYRQDPGLGLRLIYFSYDVKMKEKGDIPEGYSVSREKKERFSLILESASTNQTSMYLCASSFWVTDELFFGSGTQLSVL.

In this sample, this clone turned up a few times. CDR3 DNA: TGTGCCAGCAGTACAAGACAGGGGGCTGAGGCCCAGTACTTC. This gives the protein CASSTRQGAEAQYF. The chain recombines TRBV2 with TRBJ2-5; 10 positions agree with TRBD1. Trimming at V came to 5 bases and at J to 9 bases, leaving 9 bases not matched to a gene. Germline assignment: CDR1 SNHLY and CDR2 FYNNEI. This CDR3 has 14 residues.